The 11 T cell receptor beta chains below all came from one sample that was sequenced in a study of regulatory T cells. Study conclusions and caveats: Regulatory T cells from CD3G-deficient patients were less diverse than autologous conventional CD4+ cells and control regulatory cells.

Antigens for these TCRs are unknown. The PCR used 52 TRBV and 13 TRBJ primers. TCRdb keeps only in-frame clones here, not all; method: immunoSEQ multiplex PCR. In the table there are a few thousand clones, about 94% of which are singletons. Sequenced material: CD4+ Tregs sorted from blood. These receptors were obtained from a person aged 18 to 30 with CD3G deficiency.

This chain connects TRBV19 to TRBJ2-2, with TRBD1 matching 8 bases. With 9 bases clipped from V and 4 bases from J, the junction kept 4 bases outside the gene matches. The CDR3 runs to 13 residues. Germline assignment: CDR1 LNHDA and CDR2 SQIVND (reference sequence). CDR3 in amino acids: CASRGLSTGELFF. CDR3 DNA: TGTGCCAGCAGGGGGCTGAGCACCGGGGAGCTGTTTTTT.

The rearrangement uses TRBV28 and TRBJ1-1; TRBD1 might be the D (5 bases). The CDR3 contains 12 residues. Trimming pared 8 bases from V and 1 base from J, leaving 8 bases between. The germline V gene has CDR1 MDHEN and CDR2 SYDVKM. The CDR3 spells CASDSPNTEAFF. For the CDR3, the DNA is TGTGCCAGCGACAGCCCGAACACTGAAGCTTTCTTT.

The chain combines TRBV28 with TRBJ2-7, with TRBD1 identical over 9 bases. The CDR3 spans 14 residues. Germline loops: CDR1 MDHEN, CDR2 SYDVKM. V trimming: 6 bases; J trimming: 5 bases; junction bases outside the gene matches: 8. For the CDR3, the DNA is TGTGCCAGCAGCCCCGGGACAGGGTCGAACGAGCAGTACTTC. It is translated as CASSPGTGSNEQYF.

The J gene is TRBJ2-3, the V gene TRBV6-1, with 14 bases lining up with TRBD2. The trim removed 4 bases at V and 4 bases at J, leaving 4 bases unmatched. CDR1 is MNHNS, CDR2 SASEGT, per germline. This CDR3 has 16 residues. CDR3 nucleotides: TGTGCCAGCAGTGCCAGGACTAGCGGGAGGTCAGATACGCAGTATTTT. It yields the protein CASSARTSGRSDTQYF.

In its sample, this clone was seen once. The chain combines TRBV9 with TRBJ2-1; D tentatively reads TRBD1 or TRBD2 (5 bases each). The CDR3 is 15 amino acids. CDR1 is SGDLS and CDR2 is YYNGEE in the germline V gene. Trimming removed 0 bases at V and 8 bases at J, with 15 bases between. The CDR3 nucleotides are TGTGCCAGCAGCGTAGGGTCCCAGGGAGTCGATGAGCAGTTCTTC. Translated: CASSVGSQGVDEQFF.

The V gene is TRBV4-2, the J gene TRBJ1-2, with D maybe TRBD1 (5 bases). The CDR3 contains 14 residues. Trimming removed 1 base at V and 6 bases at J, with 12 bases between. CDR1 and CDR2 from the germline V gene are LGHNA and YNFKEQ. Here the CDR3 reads CASSQGQGPDGYTF. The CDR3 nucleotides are TGTGCCAGCAGCCAAGGGCAGGGCCCCGATGGCTACACCTTC.

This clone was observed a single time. DNA of the CDR3: TGTGCCAGCAGCTTTCTCGAGTCCCCACAGCAGTTCTTC. It codes for CASSFLESPQQFF. The chain combines TRBV11-2 with TRBJ2-1, with unresolved D. The CDR3 totals 13 residues. Trimming shortened V by 3 bases and J by 11 bases, and 14 bases separated the two germline ends. Germline V gene sequence: CDR1 SGHAT, CDR2 FQNNGV.

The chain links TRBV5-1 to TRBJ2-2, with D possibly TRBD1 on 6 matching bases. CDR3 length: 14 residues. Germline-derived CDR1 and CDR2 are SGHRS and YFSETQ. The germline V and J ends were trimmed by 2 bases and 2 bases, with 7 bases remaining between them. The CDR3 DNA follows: TGCGCCAGCAGCTTAGGGGGAAACACCGGGGAGCTGTTTTTT. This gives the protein CASSLGGNTGELFF.

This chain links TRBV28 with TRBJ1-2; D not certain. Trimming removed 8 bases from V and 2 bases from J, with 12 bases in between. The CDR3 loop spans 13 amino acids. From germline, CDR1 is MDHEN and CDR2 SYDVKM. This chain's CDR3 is CASAALQNYGYTF. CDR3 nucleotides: TGTGCCAGCGCCGCATTGCAGAACTATGGCTACACCTTC.

Written as DNA, the CDR3 is TGTGCCAGCAGTTTTGATGGTAATGATGGCTACACCTTC. Translated, it gives CASSFDGNDGYTF. The chain combines TRBV7-9 with TRBJ1-2; D remains unclear. CDR1 SEHNR and CDR2 FQNEAQ come from the germline V gene (reference sequence). The CDR3 sequence is 13 residues long. V shed 6 bases and J shed 6 bases, with 14 bases lying between them. Full variable domain (missing parts from reference TRBV7-9 and TRBJ1-2): DTGVSQNPRHKITKRGQNVTFRCDPISEHNRLYWYRQTLGQGPEFLTYFQNEAQLEKSRLLSDRFSAERPKGSFSTLEIQRTEQGDSAMYLCASSFDGNDGYTFGSGTRLTVV.

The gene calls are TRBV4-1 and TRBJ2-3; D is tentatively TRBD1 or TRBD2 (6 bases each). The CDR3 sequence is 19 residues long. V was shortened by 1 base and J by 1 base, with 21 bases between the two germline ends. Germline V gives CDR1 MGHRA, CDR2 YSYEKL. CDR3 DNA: TGCGCCAGCAGCCAAGGCTGGGCGAGGAGGGCAGGGGGCACAGATACGCAGTATTTT. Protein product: CASSQGWARRAGGTDTQYF.